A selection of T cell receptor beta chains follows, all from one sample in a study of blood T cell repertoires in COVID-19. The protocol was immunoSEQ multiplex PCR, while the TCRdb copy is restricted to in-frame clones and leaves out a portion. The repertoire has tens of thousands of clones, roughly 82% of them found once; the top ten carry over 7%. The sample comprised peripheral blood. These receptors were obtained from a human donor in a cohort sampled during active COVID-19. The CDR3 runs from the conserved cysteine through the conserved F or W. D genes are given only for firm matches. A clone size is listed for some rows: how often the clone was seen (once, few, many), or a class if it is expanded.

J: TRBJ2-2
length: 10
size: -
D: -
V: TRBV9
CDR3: CASPSGELFF
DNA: TGTGCCAGCCCCTCCGGGGAGCTGTTTTTT

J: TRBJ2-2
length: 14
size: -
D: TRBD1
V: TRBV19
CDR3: CASRKTGDTGELFF
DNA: TGTGCCAGTAGAAAGACAGGGGACACCGGGGAGCTGTTTTTT

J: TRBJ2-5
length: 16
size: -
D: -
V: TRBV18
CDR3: CASSPSGPGGPGTQYF
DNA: TGTGCCAGCTCACCTTCAGGACCCGGGGGGCCTGGGACCCAGTACTTC

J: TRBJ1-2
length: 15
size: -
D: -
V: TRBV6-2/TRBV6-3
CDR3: CASSAVQAVNYGYTF
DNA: TGTGCCAGCAGCGCCGTCCAGGCAGTTAACTATGGCTACACCTTC

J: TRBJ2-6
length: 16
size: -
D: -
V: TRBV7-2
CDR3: CASSSRVASGANVLTF
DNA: TGTGCCAGCAGCTCACGCGTAGCTTCTGGGGCCAACGTCCTGACTTTC

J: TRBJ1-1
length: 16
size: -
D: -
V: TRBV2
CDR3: CASADLGQASFDEAFF
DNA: TGTGCCAGCGCCGATTTGGGGCAGGCCTCTTTCGATGAAGCTTTCTTT

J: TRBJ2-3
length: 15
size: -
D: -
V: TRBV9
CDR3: CASSEGSTLGDTQYF
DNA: TGTGCCAGCAGCGAAGGGAGCACTCTGGGAGATACGCAGTATTTT

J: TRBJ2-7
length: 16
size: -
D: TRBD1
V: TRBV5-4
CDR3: CASSWGGGQGPYEQYF
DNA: TGTGCCAGCAGCTGGGGAGGGGGACAGGGACCCTACGAGCAGTACTTC

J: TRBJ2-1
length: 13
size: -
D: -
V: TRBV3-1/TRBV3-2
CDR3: CASSQVAYNEQFF
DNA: TGTGCCAGCAGCCAAGTAGCGTACAATGAGCAGTTCTTC

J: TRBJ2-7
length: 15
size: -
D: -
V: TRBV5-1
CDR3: CASSLGTGGSYEQYF
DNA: TGCGCCAGCAGCTTAGGTACAGGAGGGTCCTACGAGCAGTACTTC

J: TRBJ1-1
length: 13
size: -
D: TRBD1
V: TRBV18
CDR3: CASSLTGETEAFF
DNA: TGTGCCAGCTCACTAACAGGGGAAACTGAAGCTTTCTTT

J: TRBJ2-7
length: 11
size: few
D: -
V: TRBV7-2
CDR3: CASTSGGEQYF
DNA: TGTGCCAGCACCTCCGGGGGCGAGCAGTACTTC

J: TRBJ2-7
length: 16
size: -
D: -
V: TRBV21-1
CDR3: CASSGAFLAFPYEQYF
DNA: TGTGCCAGCAGCGGCGCCTTCCTAGCCTTTCCCTACGAGCAGTACTTC

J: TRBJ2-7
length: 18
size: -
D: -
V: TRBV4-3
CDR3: CASSQDLARQASSYEQYF
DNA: TGCGCCAGCAGCCAAGATCTCGCTCGGCAGGCGAGCTCCTACGAGCAGTACTTC

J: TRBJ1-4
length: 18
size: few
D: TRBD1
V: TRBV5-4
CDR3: CASSLPFRDRVLSEKLFF
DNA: TGTGCCAGCAGCTTGCCTTTCCGGGACAGGGTTCTGTCTGAAAAACTGTTTTTT

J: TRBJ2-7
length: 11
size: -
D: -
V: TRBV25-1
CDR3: CASRALYEQYF
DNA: TGTGCCAGCAGGGCCCTCTACGAGCAGTACTTC

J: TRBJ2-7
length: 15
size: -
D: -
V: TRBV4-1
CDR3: CASSQGYPGMREQYF
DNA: TGCGCCAGCAGCCAAGGGTATCCGGGGATGAGGGAGCAGTACTTC

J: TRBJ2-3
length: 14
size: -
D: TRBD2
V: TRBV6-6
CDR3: CASRASGATDTQYF
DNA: TGTGCCAGCAGGGCTAGCGGGGCCACAGATACGCAGTATTTT

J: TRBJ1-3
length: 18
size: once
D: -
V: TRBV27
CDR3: CASTQEIQGCYSGNTIYF
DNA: TGTGCCAGCACCCAGGAAATCCAGGGCTGTTACTCTGGAAACACCATATATTTT

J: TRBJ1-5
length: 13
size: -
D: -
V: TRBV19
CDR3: CASTNRGNQPQHF
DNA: TGTGCCAGTACCAACAGGGGCAATCAGCCCCAGCATTTT

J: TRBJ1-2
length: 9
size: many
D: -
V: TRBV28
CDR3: CASGGGYTF
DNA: TGTGCCAGCGGGGGGGGCTACACCTTC

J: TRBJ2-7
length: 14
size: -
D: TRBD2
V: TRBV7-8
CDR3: CASSFGTSNYEQYF
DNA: TGTGCCAGCAGCTTCGGGACTAGTAACTACGAGCAGTACTTC

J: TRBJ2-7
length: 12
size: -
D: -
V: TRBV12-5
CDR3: CATNAGVGEQYF
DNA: TGTGCTACAAACGCAGGGGTGGGGGAGCAGTACTTC

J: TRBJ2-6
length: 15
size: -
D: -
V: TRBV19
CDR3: CASDPGPPGANVLTF
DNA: TGTGCCAGCGACCCAGGGCCCCCTGGGGCCAACGTCCTGACTTTC

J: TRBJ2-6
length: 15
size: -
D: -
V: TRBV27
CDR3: CASRPRSSGANVLTF
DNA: TGTGCCAGCAGACCGAGGAGCTCTGGGGCCAACGTCCTGACTTTC

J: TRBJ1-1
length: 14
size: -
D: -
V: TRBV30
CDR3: CAWRRGGMNTEAFF
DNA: TGTGCCTGGAGGAGGGGAGGGATGAACACTGAAGCTTTCTTT

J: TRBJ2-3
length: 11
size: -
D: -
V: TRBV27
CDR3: CASSSTDTQYF
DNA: TGTGCCAGCAGTTCAACAGATACGCAGTATTTT

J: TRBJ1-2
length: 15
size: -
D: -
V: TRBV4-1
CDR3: CASSSPAPANYGYTF
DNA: TGCGCCAGCAGCTCCCCTGCGCCTGCTAACTATGGCTACACCTTC

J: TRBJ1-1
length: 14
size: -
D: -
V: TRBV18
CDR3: CASSPQGPGTEAFF
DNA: TGTGCCAGCTCACCACAGGGTCCAGGGACTGAAGCTTTCTTT

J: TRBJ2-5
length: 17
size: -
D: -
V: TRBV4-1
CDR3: CASSQDLLSDRQETQYF
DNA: TGCGCCAGCAGCCAAGACCTACTGTCGGACAGACAAGAGACCCAGTACTTC

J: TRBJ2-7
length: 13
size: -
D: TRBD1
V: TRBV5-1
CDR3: CASSGTGSHEQYF
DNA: TGCGCCAGCAGCGGGACAGGGTCCCACGAGCAGTACTTC

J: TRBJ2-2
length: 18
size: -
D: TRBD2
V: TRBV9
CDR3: CASSVGVGTRGFDGELFF
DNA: TGTGCCAGCAGCGTGGGGGTAGGGACTAGAGGATTCGACGGGGAGCTGTTTTTT

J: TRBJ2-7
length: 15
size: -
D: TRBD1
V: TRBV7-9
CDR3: CASSNRQGSGYEQYF
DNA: TGTGCCAGCAGCAATCGACAGGGGTCCGGATACGAGCAGTACTTC

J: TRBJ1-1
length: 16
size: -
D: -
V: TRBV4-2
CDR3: CASSQGIGAMNTEAFF
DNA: TGTGCCAGCAGCCAAGGGATTGGGGCCATGAACACTGAAGCTTTCTTT

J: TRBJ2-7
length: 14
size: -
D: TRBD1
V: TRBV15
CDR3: CATSKDRGGYEQYF
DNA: TGTGCCACCAGCAAGGACAGGGGCGGCTACGAGCAGTACTTC

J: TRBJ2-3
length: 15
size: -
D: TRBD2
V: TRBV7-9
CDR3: CASSLGLAGTDTQYF
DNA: TGTGCCAGCAGCCTGGGACTAGCGGGCACAGATACGCAGTATTTT

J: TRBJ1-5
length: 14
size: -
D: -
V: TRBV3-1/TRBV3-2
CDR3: CASSQGHEGQPQHF
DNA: TGTGCCAGCAGCCAAGGACACGAGGGACAGCCCCAGCATTTT

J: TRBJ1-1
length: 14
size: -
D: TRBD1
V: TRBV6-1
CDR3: CASSEPWTGNEAFF
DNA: TGTGCCAGCAGTGAACCCTGGACAGGGAATGAAGCTTTCTTT

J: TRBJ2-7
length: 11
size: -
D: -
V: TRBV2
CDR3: CASSYSSEQYF
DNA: TGTGCCAGCAGCTACAGCAGCGAGCAGTACTTC

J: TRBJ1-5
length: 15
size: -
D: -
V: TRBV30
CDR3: CAWSLGQSSNQPQHF
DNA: TGTGCCTGGAGCCTCGGACAGAGTAGCAATCAGCCCCAGCATTTT

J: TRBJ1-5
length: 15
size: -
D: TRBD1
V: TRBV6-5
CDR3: CASSTQGVDNQPQHF
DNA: TGTGCCAGCAGCACACAGGGGGTTGACAATCAGCCCCAGCATTTT

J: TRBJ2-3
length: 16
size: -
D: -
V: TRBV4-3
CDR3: CASSQVGGVGTDTQYF
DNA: TGCGCCAGCAGCCAAGTCGGCGGGGTCGGCACAGATACGCAGTATTTT